This T cell receptor beta chain was captured by sequencing in a study of blood T cell repertoires in COVID-19. Original analysis: Reference gene primer amplification gave nucleated cell count estimates. Sequencing used immunoSEQ multiplex PCR; TCRdb keeps in-frame clones, though not all of them. D and trimming were read from the DNA, whereas the V and J calls and clone size are those reported in that table. Counted here are 350,000 to 450,000 clones, around 90% occurring once; the ten biggest clones make up roughly 1.2%. Germline lookup yields CDR1 LNHNV and CDR2 YYDKDF (reference sequence). The CDR3 contains 13 residues. V lost 2 bases to trimming and J lost 7 bases; unmatched junction nucleotides: 2.

The genes are TRBV15 and TRBJ2-4; 7 nucleotides agree with TRBD1. Sequenced: peripheral blood. The sequence was collected from a man aged 40-55 years with acute or convalescent COVID-19. The CDR3 here is CATSRQGVNIQYF. The CDR3 DNA is TGTGCCACCAGCAGACAGGGGGTGAACATTCAGTACTTC.